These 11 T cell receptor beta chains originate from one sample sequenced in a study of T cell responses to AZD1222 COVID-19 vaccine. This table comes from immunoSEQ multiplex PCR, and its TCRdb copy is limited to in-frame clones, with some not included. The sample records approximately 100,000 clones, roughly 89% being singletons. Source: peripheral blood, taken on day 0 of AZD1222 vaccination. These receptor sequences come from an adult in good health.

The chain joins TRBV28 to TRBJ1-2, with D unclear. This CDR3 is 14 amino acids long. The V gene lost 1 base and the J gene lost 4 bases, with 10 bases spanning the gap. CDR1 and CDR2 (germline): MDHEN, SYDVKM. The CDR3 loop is CASSLLQVLYGYTF. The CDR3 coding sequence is TGTGCCAGCAGTTTATTGCAGGTGCTCTATGGCTACACCTTC.

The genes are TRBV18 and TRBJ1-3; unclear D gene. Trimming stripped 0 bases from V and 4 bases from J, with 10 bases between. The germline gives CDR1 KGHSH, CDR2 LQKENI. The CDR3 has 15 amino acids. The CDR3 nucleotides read TGTGCCAGCTCACCACCGGGAGGAAAGGGAAACACCATATATTTT. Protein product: CASSPPGGKGNTIYF.

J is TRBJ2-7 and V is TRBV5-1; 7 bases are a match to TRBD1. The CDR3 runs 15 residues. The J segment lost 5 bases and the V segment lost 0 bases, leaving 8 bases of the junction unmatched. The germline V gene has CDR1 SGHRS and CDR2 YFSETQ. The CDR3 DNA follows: TGCGCCAGCAGCTTGGCTTCAGGGGGTATCAACGAGCAGTACTTC. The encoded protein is CASSLASGGINEQYF.

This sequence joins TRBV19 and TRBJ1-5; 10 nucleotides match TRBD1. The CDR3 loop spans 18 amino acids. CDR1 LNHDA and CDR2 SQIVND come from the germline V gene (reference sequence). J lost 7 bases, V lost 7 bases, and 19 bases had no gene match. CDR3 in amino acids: CASTQSPGTGVSRQPQHF. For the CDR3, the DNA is TGTGCCAGTACCCAATCCCCCGGGACAGGGGTTTCTAGGCAGCCCCAGCATTTT.

CDR3 coding DNA: TGCGCCAGCAGGTCTCAAAACAATGAGCAGTTCTTC. Its translation: CASRSQNNEQFF. The chain uses TRBV4-1 and TRBJ2-1, with D uncertain. The CDR3 length is 12 residues. V gave up 6 bases and J gave up 5 bases, with 8 bases separating them. The germline V gene has CDR1 MGHRA and CDR2 YSYEKL.

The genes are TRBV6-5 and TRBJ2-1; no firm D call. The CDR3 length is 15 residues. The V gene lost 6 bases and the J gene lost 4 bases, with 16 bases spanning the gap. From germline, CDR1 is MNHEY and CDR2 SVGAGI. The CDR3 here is CASRPYWGSYNEQFF. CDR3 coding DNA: TGTGCCAGCAGACCCTATTGGGGTTCGTACAATGAGCAGTTCTTC.

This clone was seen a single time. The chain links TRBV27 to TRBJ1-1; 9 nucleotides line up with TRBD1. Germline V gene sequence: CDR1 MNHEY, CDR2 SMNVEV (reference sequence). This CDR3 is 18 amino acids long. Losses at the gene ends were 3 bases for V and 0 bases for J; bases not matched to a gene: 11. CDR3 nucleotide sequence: TGTGCCAGCAGTTTGACGACGACAGGGGGTGCCATGAACACTGAAGCTTTCTTT. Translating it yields CASSLTTTGGAMNTEAFF.

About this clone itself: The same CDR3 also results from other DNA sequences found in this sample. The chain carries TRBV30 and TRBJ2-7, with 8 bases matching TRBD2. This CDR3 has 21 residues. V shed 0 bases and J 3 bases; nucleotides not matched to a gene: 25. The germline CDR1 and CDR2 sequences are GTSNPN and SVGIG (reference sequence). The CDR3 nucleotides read TGTGCCTGGAGTGTTGGCGGCTCGGCGGGGGGCCCGCGGGGGTGGGTCTACGAGCAGTACTTC. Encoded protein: CAWSVGGSAGGPRGWVYEQYF.

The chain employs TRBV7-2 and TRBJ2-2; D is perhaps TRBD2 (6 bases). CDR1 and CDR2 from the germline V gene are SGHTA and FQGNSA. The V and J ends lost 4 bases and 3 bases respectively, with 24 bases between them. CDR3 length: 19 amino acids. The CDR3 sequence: CASSSGLYKPFGDTGELFF. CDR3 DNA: TGTGCCAGCAGCTCGGGACTGTACAAACCCTTCGGGGACACCGGGGAGCTGTTTTTT.

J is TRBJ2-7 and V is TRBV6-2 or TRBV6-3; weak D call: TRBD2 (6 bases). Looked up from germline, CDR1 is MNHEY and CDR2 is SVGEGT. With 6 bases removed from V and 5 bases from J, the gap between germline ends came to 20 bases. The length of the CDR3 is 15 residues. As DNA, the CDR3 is TGTGCCAGCAGCCGTCTTTGGGACTCACTCCACGAGCAGTACTTC. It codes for CASSRLWDSLHEQYF.

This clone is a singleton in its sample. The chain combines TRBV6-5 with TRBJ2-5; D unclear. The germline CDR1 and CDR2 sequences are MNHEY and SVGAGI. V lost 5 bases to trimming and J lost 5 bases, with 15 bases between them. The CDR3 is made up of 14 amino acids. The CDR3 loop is CASSPKRTMETQYF. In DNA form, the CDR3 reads TGTGCCAGCAGTCCTAAACGGACGATGGAGACCCAGTACTTC.